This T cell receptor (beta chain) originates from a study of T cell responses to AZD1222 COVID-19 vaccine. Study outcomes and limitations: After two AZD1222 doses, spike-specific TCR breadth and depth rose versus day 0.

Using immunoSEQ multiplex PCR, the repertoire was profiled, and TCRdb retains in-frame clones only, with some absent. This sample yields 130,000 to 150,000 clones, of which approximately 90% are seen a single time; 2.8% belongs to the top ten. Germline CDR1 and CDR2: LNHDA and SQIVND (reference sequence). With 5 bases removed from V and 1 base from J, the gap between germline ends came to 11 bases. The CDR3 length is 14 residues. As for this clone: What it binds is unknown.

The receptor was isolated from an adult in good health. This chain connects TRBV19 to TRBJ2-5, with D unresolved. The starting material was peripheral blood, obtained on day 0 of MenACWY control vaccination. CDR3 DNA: TGTGCCAGTAGTGGAACGGCAGGCCAAGAGACCCAGTACTTC. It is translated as CASSGTAGQETQYF.